This TCR beta chain emerged from a study of memory CD4+ T cells and cytomegalovirus serostatus. Notes on this clone: Its antigen remains unidentified.

The sort gate was single viable CD3+CD4+CD8-CD45RO+ cells for memory CD4+ T cells. Total CD4+ T cells were enriched by CD4 positive selection. Study findings and constraints: Suggested: most of the CMV-linked TCR signature lies in CD4+ memory cells.

In the original analysis: After removing out-of-frame reads, around 2 million distinct TCRbeta sequences remained. Profiled with immunoSEQ multiplex PCR; TCRdb holds only in-frame clones, not every one. The V and J calls and the clone size are those of that table, but D and trimming were determined from the DNA. The sample shows 85,000 to 100,000 clones, 75% to 90% of them seen only once. Germline V CDR1 and CDR2: SGHRS, YFSETQ. J lost 0 bases, V lost 4 bases, and 5 bases had no gene match. The CDR3 sequence is 16 residues long. The source is an adult in good health and CMV-seropositive. The chain uses TRBV5-1 and TRBJ2-3; 10 nucleotides match TRBD2. The sequenced material came from memory CD4+ T cells from blood. As DNA, the CDR3 is TGCGCCAGCAGCCCGGGGACTAGCGCGAGCACAGATACGCAGTATTTT. Amino acids: CASSPGTSASTDTQYF.